The 28 T cell receptor beta chains listed next were all sequenced from one sample in a study of blood T cell repertoires in COVID-19. Here immunoSEQ multiplex PCR was the method, and the copy in TCRdb shows in-frame clones only, minus some. This repertoire shows around 25,000 clones, 80% to 85% found once; its top ten account for 5% to 8%. Sequenced input: peripheral blood. All receptors derive from a man aged 70-80 years with acute or convalescent COVID-19.

The rearrangement joins TRBV2 to TRBJ2-7; 11 bases match TRBD2. CDR1 and CDR2 from the germline V gene are SNHLY and FYNNEI. With V trimmed by 5 bases and J by 10 bases, 10 bases remained unmatched. The CDR3 covers 14 residues. DNA of the CDR3: TGTGCCAGCAGTCTTCCGGGACTAGCGGACACTCAGTACTTC. Translated, it gives CASSLPGLADTQYF.

The chain has TRBV5-1 and TRBJ1-4; the D gene is possibly TRBD1 (5 bases). Germline values: CDR1 SGHRS, CDR2 YFSETQ. Trimming stripped 7 bases from V and 2 bases from J, with 15 bases between. The CDR3 totals 15 residues. Here the CDR3 reads CASSSSGFTNEKLFF. The CDR3 nucleotides are TGCGCCAGCTCGAGTTCAGGGTTCACTAATGAAAAACTGTTTTTT.

Concerning this clone: This specimen includes other DNA sequences encoding the same CDR3. The genes are TRBV2 and TRBJ1-2; 7 nucleotides align to TRBD1. This CDR3 region has 12 residues. V shed 4 bases and J 4 bases; nucleotides not matched to a gene: 0. The germline V gene has CDR1 SNHLY and CDR2 FYNNEI. The CDR3 here is CASSGDSYGYTF. CDR3 sequence (DNA): TGTGCCAGCAGTGGGGACAGCTATGGCTACACCTTC.

The chain has TRBV27 and TRBJ1-1; 9 positions agree with TRBD1. In germline, CDR1 is MNHEY, CDR2 SMNVEV (reference sequence). Trimming took 5 bases from V and 9 from J; bases not matched to a gene: 4. The CDR3 runs 12 residues. The CDR3 is CASSLNRGQAFF. CDR3 DNA: TGTGCCAGCAGTCTTAACAGGGGGCAAGCTTTCTTT.

This rearrangement joins TRBV5-1 to TRBJ1-1, with a tentative D call TRBD1 (6 bases). The ends were cut back, 7 bases at V and 4 bases at J, with 14 bases in the middle. CDR1 and CDR2 from the germline V gene are SGHRS and YFSETQ. The CDR3 contains 13 residues. The DNA of the CDR3 is TGCGCCAGCTTTCACAGGGAAGGCACTGAAGCTTTCTTT. Translation: CASFHREGTEAFF.

The chain recombines TRBV2 with TRBJ1-4; the D gene is possibly TRBD1 (6 bases). V lost 3 bases, J lost 5 bases, and 16 bases lay in between. Germline assignment: CDR1 SNHLY and CDR2 FYNNEI. This CDR3 spans 16 amino acids. CDR3 in amino acids: CASSDTRTVGNEKLFF. DNA of the CDR3: TGTGCCAGCAGTGACACCCGGACAGTCGGAAATGAAAAACTGTTTTTT. Looking up the rest from reference TRBV2 and TRBJ1-4 gives the full variable domain: EPEVTQTPSHQVTQMGQEVILRCVPISNHLYFYWYRQILGQKVEFLVSFYNNEISEKSEIFDDQFSVERPDGSNFTLKIRSTKLEDSAMYFCASSDTRTVGNEKLFFGSGTQLSVL.

The V and J genes are TRBV6-2 or TRBV6-3 and TRBJ2-5, with unresolved D. V lost 1 base and J 2 bases, leaving 8 bases between the germline ends. This CDR3 has 14 residues. Germline assignment: CDR1 MNHEY and CDR2 SVGEGT. CDR3 sequence (DNA): TGTGCCAGCAGTTACTTAACAGTACAAGAGACCCAGTACTTC. Protein product: CASSYLTVQETQYF.

This clone was recorded once. The V gene is TRBV5-1, the J gene TRBJ1-1, with D tentatively TRBD1 (6 bases). Germline V gives CDR1 SGHRS, CDR2 YFSETQ. Between the trimmed V and J ends, which lost 1 base and 6 bases, there was a span of 13 bases. The length of the CDR3 is 14 residues. This chain's CDR3 is CASSLSGQGPEAFF. CDR3 bases: TGCGCCAGCAGCTTGTCTGGGCAGGGGCCTGAAGCTTTCTTT.

The gene calls are TRBV9 and TRBJ2-7; perhaps TRBD2 as D (6 bases). Trimming took off 3 bases at V and 0 bases at J, with 10 bases between the two ends. CDR3 size: 14 residues. CDR1 SGDLS and CDR2 YYNGEE come from the germline V gene. The DNA for the CDR3 is TGTGCCAGCAGCGCCCTAGCGTTCTCCTACGAGCAGTACTTC. It codes for CASSALAFSYEQYF.

The rearrangement links TRBV2 to TRBJ2-1; 8 nucleotides align to TRBD2. Germline-derived CDR1 and CDR2 are SNHLY and FYNNEI. The CDR3 is made up of 17 amino acids. With 3 bases clipped from V and 3 bases from J, the junction kept 10 bases outside the gene matches. CDR3 nucleotide sequence: TGTGCCAGCAGTGACCCAGCAAGCGGGGGCGACTACAATGAGCAGTTCTTC. Translation gives CASSDPASGGDYNEQFF.

This clone was observed a single time. The CDR3 reads CAWGLAGTSDTQYF. The CDR3 DNA reads as TGTGCCTGGGGACTAGCAGGTACCTCAGATACGCAGTATTTT. The chain recombines TRBV30 with TRBJ2-3, with 8 bases lining up with TRBD2. There are 14 residues in the CDR3. Unmatched junction bases numbered 8, after V lost 5 bases and J lost 4 bases. Germline V lookup: CDR1 GTSNPN, CDR2 SVGIG (reference sequence).

This clone occurred a few times. The chain carries TRBV5-1 and TRBJ1-1; tentatively, D is TRBD1 (6 bases). Germline CDR1 SGHRS, CDR2 YFSETQ. This CDR3 region has 14 residues. Trimming shortened V by 2 bases and J by 1 base, and 9 bases separated the two germline ends. The CDR3 here is CASSLLQGNTEAFF. CDR3 nucleotides: TGCGCCAGCAGCTTACTACAGGGGAACACTGAAGCTTTCTTT.

V usage is TRBV12-5 and J usage is TRBJ2-5; 15 bases line up with TRBD2. J was trimmed by 2 bases and V by 3 bases; bases with no gene match: 4. Germline V gives CDR1 LGHNT, CDR2 FRNRAP. The CDR3 length is 17 residues. DNA for the CDR3: TGTGCTAGTGGTTTCCCCGGACTAGCGGGAGGGCAAGAGACCCAGTACTTC. Residues: CASGFPGLAGGQETQYF.

This clone was observed a handful of times. This chain uses TRBV30 with TRBJ2-1; 8 bases line up with TRBD2. Losses at the gene ends were 6 bases for V and 6 bases for J; bases not matched to a gene: 13. This CDR3 has 15 residues. Germline V CDR1 and CDR2: GTSNPN, SVGIG (reference sequence). The CDR3 coding sequence is TGTGCCTGCCCTAGCATAGCGGGAAGGGGCAATGAGCAGTTCTTC. It translates to CACPSIAGRGNEQFF.

The V and J genes are TRBV5-4 and TRBJ2-5; D call uncertain. This CDR3 spans 15 amino acids. Per the germline V gene, CDR1 is SGHNT and CDR2 is YYREEE (reference sequence). The V end lost 4 bases, the J end lost 2 bases, and 15 bases lay between the germline ends. CDR3 in amino acids: CASSIPGRSQETQYF. In DNA, the CDR3 is TGTGCCAGCAGCATCCCCGGCCGGAGTCAAGAGACCCAGTACTTC.

The gene calls are TRBV16 and TRBJ2-7; the D gene is possibly TRBD2 (6 bases). Trimming stripped 3 bases from V and 9 bases from J, with 18 bases between. Germline V gene sequence: CDR1 KGHSY, CDR2 FQNENV. The CDR3 has 14 amino acids. This chain's CDR3 is CASSQGGTLHGQYF. CDR3 bases: TGTGCCAGCAGCCAGGGCGGGACTCTCCATGGGCAGTACTTC.

This rearrangement joins TRBV18 to TRBJ2-1, with D perhaps TRBD2 (5 bases). The germline V gene has CDR1 KGHSH and CDR2 LQKENI. Trimming stripped 0 bases from V and 5 bases from J, with 14 bases between. This CDR3 is 16 amino acids long. This chain's CDR3 is CASSPPVPLLDNEQFF. The CDR3 DNA is TGTGCCAGCTCACCACCGGTCCCCCTACTAGACAATGAGCAGTTCTTC.

The gene calls are TRBV4-2 and TRBJ1-3, with TRBD1 as a possible D gene (5 bases). V was shortened by 6 bases and J by 7 bases, with 13 bases between the two germline ends. Looked up from germline, CDR1 is LGHNA and CDR2 is YNFKEQ. This CDR3 has 13 residues. CDR3 coding DNA: TGTGCCAGCAGTCACACGGAGGGGAACACCATATATTTT. Its translation: CASSHTEGNTIYF.

V is TRBV12-5 and J is TRBJ2-2; D unclear. The CDR3 covers 14 residues. Trimming cost V 7 bases and J 0 bases, with 9 bases left between them. Per germline, CDR1 LGHNT and CDR2 FRNRAP. CDR3 in amino acids: CASAPRSNTGELFF. The CDR3 nucleotides read TGTGCTAGTGCCCCCCGGTCGAACACCGGGGAGCTGTTTTTT.

The CDR3 spells CASSDGTAYEQYF. The CDR3 DNA sequence: TGTGCCAGCAGCGACGGGACTGCCTACGAGCAGTACTTC. The chain employs TRBV5-4 and TRBJ2-7; maybe TRBD2 (6 bases). This CDR3 contains 13 residues. CDR1 and CDR2 from the germline V gene are SGHNT and YYREEE (reference sequence). Trimming left V 4 bases short and J 2 bases short, with 10 bases between. Drawing the rest from reference TRBV5-4 and TRBJ2-7, the complete variable domain is ETGVTQSPTHLIKTRGQQVTLRCSSQSGHNTVSWYQQALGQGPQFIFQYYREEENGRGNFPPRFSGLQFPNYSSELNVNALELDDSALYLCASSDGTAYEQYFGPGTRLTVT.

CDR3 amino acids: CASSLAAQGQETQYF. The CDR3 nucleotides read TGCGCCAGCAGCTTGGCCGCACAGGGCCAAGAGACCCAGTACTTC. The chain couples TRBV5-1 to TRBJ2-5, with D maybe TRBD1 (6 bases). Germline-derived CDR1 and CDR2 are SGHRS and YFSETQ. V was shortened by 0 bases and J by 1 base, with 10 bases between the two germline ends. The CDR3 has 15 residues.

This chain connects TRBV7-2 to TRBJ2-1; 7 nucleotides align to TRBD1. Trimming cost V 1 base and J 5 bases; bases outside gene matches: 11. The CDR3 has 17 amino acids. Per germline, CDR1 SGHTA and CDR2 FQGNSA. DNA of the CDR3: TGTGCCAGCAGCTTAGTGTTCACAGGGGCCGGAAACAATGAGCAGTTCTTC. Translated, it gives CASSLVFTGAGNNEQFF. The whole variable domain, filled in from reference TRBV7-2 and TRBJ2-1, reads GAGVSQSPSNKVTEKGKDVELRCDPISGHTALYWYRQSLGQGLEFLIYFQGNSAPDKSGLPSDRFSAERTGGSVSTLTIQRTQQEDSAVYLCASSLVFTGAGNNEQFFGPGTRLTVL.

V is TRBV9 and J is TRBJ2-7; TRBD2 matches 14 bases. The CDR3 covers 16 residues. Germline V CDR1 and CDR2: SGDLS, YYNGEE. Trimming cost V 4 bases and J 6 bases; bases outside gene matches: 9. The CDR3 DNA follows: TGTGCCAGCAGCTTAGGACTAGCGGGGGGTAGTCTCGAGCAGTACTTC. This translates into CASSLGLAGGSLEQYF. Supplemented by reference TRBV9 and TRBJ2-7, the full variable domain reads DSGVTQTPKHLITATGQRVTLRCSPRSGDLSVYWYQQSLDQGLQFLIQYYNGEERAKGNILERFSAQQFPDLHSELNLSSLELGDSALYFCASSLGLAGGSLEQYFGPGTRLTVT.

The V and J genes are TRBV5-4 and TRBJ2-1; perhaps TRBD2 as D (5 bases). Looked up from germline, CDR1 is SGHNT and CDR2 is YYREEE (reference sequence). This CDR3 is 16 amino acids long. V was trimmed by 5 bases and J by 0 bases, leaving 15 bases between them. The CDR3 loop reads CASSWERSSSYNEQFF. The CDR3 nucleotides are TGTGCCAGCAGTTGGGAGCGCTCTAGCTCCTACAATGAGCAGTTCTTC.

J is TRBJ2-2 and V is TRBV5-5, with 10 bases identical to TRBD1. Germline-derived CDR1 and CDR2 are SGHKS and YYEKEE (reference sequence). This CDR3 is built from 15 residues. V trimming: 3 bases; J trimming: 6 bases; junction bases outside the gene matches: 5. The CDR3 coding sequence is TGTGCCAGCAGCTCCGGGACAGGGGTCCCCGGGGAGCTGTTTTTT. Translating gives CASSSGTGVPGELFF.

V usage is TRBV6-5 and J usage is TRBJ1-2; the match to TRBD1 covers 9 bases. CDR1 and CDR2 (germline): MNHEY, SVGAGI. The CDR3 is 15 residues long. With 2 bases clipped from V and 6 bases from J, the junction kept 7 bases outside the gene matches. CDR3: CASSYLSDRGDGYTF. CDR3 nucleotide sequence: TGTGCCAGCAGTTACCTTTCGGACAGGGGAGATGGCTACACCTTC.

The chain carries TRBV5-1 and TRBJ2-7; 9 bases agree with TRBD1. Unmatched junction bases numbered 10, after V lost 0 bases and J lost 6 bases. The CDR3 consists of 16 residues. The germline gives CDR1 SGHRS, CDR2 YFSETQ. The CDR3 DNA reads TGCGCCAGCAGCTTGGGGGGCACAGGGGGCCGAGGCGAGCAGTACTTC. Its protein product is CASSLGGTGGRGEQYF. Looking up the rest from reference TRBV5-1 and TRBJ2-7 gives the full variable domain: KAGVTQTPRYLIKTRGQQVTLSCSPISGHRSVSWYQQTPGQGLQFLFEYFSETQRNKGNFPGRFSGRQFSNSRSEMNVSTLELGDSALYLCASSLGGTGGRGEQYFGPGTRLTVT.

The chain combines TRBV12-3 or TRBV12-4 with TRBJ1-2; perhaps TRBD1 as D (6 bases). This CDR3 is 13 amino acids long. The ends were cut back, 4 bases at V and 6 bases at J, with 12 bases in the middle. The CDR3 sequence is CASSSSQGNGYTF. The CDR3 nucleotides read TGTGCCAGCAGTTCATCACAGGGAAATGGCTACACCTTC.